This T cell receptor (beta chain) was retrieved from a study of long-term antiretroviral therapy in people with HIV (dated by TCRdb to between 2022 and 2023). Background on the whole study: The earliest samples were collected approximately a decade before the 2015 WHO recommendation for immediate ART, a period when ART was typically delayed until CD4 counts fell. No cross-contamination during QIAcube processing was shown when test extractions of a monoclonal T-cell line were performed alongside about 30 polyclonal samples. Among the roughly 30 participants with HIV, eleven to twelve were female. A total of 192 cryopreserved PBMC samples were contributed to the cohort by 30 adults with confirmed HIV infection, with samples collected serially over a mean of approximately six years (range 1-12). A retrospective serial study tested whether changes in peripheral blood TRB repertoire composition and diversity were associated with ART initiation and durable HIV suppression. Results the study describes overall, beyond this receptor: ART initiation was associated with a significant increase in TRB diversity, but diversity stayed significantly below transplant donor controls even after long-term ART. Limited PBMC availability meant only the TCR beta chain was sequenced, without alpha chain pairing. Because cell numbers in pre-ART samples were limited, unsorted PBMC were profiled instead of sorted CD4+ and CD8+ T cells. At every time point, the repertoire was dominated by expanded TRB clones first identified before ART initiation, although this dominance fluctuated and, in many PLHIV, declined after ART. Compared with controls, HIV repertoires had narrower CDR3 length ranges, and the network structure pointed to an antigen-experienced repertoire that shifted only slightly toward naive after ART. No data were available on ART adherence, viral resistance or therapy changes, limiting inferences about post-ART repertoire changes. Samples dated from about 2004 to 2018, and the ART regimens used may be less effective than current ones.

This clone was seen only a few times. Its antigen has not been determined. No base quality values were provided; no much bigger clone lies one nucleotide off. The immunoSEQ hsTCRB v3.0 assay was used at survey level resolution to sequence the TRB variable region. A depth of roughly 35,000-55,000 T-cell genomes per sample was targeted for TRB sequencing. Pooled TRB libraries were sequenced on an Illumina MiSeq with a v3 150-cycle kit. The authors processed their data as follows. Repertoire analysis ran in R within a reproducible Nextflow workflow covering QC, data transformation and analysis. LymphoSeq2, an R package for exploring AIRR-Seq data, was used to implement custom analyses. After excluding a few samples that yielded fewer than 5000 total TRB sequences, around 190 HIV repertoires remained for analysis. Of the 188 retained HIV repertoires, about 61 were collected before and approximately 130 after ART initiation. Repertoires were downsampled to 5000 TRB nucleotide sequences, with summary statistics averaged over 100 downsampling iterations. Only TRB sequences with CDR3 regions of at least seven amino acids were retained for analysis. Two measures captured diversity: a Shannon entropy-derived clonality score and the Gini coefficient. In repertoire networks, the top 5000 CDR3 amino acid sequences were linked whenever an edit distance of one separated two sequences. For TRB CDR3 amino acid sequences, antigen specificity groups and MHC restriction were predicted with GLIPH2. CDR3 amino acid sequences were matched against VDJdb and McPAS-TCR to flag known CMV, EBV, HIV or tissue antigen associations. Pre-ART, post-ART and control groups were compared with Wilcoxon signed-rank tests and Holm-Bonferroni correction. TCRdb carries this immuneACCESS record with in-frame sequences only. Its versions omit some clonotypes, under half of them owing to an unresolved V gene in the studies checked, with the rest unexplained. The V and J calls and clone size come from that table; D and trimming were worked out from the DNA. For this sample there are about 29,000 clones; just under 80% appear just once. The ten largest clones add up to about 10% of the sample.

To be included, a participant needed at least one PBMC sample from before ART initiation plus at least two post-ART samples. All participants with HIV were treated in the United States of America. Before DNA extraction, cryopreserved samples containing about 0.9-10 million PBMC were thawed and washed. At the time of the earliest PBMC sample, participants with HIV were aged between roughly 20 and 60 years. PBMC samples from each participant spanned 1-4 timepoints before ART initiation and 2-8 timepoints after ART initiation, with a median of 7 samples. Serial HIV viral load, CD4+ T-cell count, ART history and demographic data were obtained for every participant. Genomic DNA was extracted from unsorted PBMC with a Qiagen kit on a QIAcube, with processing performed in batches of 12 samples. The specimen comprised unsorted PBMCs, sampled 1.5 years before starting antiretroviral therapy. This TCR came from a man between 18 and 35 years old with HIV.

The CDR3 amino acid sequence is: CATSRDTLYGYTF. The DNA is as follows: TGTGCCACCAGCAGAGATACTCTCTATGGCTACACCTTC. Recombination linked TRBV15 to TRBJ1-2; the D gene lacks a confident call. Taken from cysteine to phenylalanine, the CDR3 has 13 residues. The entry retains the CDR3 DNA only, 39 bases that are in frame from base 1. V and J lose 0 bases and 4 bases, and a span of 6 bases separates them. The germline V gene (reference sequence) supplies CDR1 LNHNV and CDR2 YYDKDF.